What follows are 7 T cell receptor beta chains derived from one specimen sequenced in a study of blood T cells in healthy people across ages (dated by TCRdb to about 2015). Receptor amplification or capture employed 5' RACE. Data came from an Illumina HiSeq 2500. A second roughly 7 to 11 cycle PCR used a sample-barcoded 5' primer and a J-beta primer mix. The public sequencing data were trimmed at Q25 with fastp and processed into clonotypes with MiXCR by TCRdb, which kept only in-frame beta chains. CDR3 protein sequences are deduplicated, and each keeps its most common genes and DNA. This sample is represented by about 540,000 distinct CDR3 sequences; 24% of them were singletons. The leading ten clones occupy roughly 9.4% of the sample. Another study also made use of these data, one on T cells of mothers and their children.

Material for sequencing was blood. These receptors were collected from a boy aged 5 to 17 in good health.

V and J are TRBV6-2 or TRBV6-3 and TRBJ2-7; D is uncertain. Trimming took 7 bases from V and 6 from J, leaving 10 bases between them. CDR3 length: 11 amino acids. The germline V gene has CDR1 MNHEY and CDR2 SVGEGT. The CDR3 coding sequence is TGTGCCAGCAATTGGAGAGGCGAGCAGTACTTC. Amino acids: CASNWRGEQYF.

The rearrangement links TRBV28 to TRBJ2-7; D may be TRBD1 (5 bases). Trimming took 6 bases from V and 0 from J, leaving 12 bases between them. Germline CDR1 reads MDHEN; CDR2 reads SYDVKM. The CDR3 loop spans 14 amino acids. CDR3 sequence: CASRTTGSSYEQYF. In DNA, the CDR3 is TGTGCCAGCAGGACAACAGGAAGCTCCTACGAGCAGTACTTC.

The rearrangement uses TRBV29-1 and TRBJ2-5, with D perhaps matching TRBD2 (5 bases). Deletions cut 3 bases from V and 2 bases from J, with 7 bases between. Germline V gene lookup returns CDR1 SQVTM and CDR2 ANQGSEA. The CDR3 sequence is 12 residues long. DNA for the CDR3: TGCAGCGTTGAGTCGGGGCAAGAGACCCAGTACTTC. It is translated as CSVESGQETQYF.

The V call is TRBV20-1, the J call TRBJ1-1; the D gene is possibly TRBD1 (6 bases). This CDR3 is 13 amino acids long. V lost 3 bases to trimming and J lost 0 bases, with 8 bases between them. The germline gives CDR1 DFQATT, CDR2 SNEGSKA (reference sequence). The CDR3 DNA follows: TGCAGTGCTAGGGGGGCCGTGAACACTGAAGCTTTCTTT. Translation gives CSARGAVNTEAFF.

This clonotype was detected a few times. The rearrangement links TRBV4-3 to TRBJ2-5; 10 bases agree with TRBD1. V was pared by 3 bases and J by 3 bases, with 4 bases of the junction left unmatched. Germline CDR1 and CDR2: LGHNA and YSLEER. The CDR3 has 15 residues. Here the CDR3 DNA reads TGCGCCAGCAGCCAGGGGACAGGGGTTGAAGAGACCCAGTACTTC. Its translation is CASSQGTGVEETQYF.

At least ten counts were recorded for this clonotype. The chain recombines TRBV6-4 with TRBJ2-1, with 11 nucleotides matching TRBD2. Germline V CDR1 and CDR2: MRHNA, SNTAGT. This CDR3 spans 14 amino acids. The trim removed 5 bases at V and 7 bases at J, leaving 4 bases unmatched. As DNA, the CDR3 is TGTGCCAGCAGTCAGATAGCGGGGGGGAATGAGCAGTTCTTC. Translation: CASSQIAGGNEQFF.

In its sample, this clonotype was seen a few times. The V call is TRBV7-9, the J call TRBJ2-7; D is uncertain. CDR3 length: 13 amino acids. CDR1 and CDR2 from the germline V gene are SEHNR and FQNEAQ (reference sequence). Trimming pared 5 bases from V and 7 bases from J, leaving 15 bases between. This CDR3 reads CASSPGRRSEQYF. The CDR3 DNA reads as TGTGCCAGCAGCCCCGGCCGTCGCTCGGAGCAGTACTTC.